The 25 T cell receptor beta chains below come from one sample, sequenced in a study of cytomegalovirus exposure and HLA in healthy donors. Some clones are missing from TCRdb's copy, which holds only in-frame ones; the method was immunoSEQ multiplex PCR. The table lists around 60,000 clones, around 90% of them singletons. Sequenced input: PBMCs. These TCRs come from a man between 18 and 29 years old in good health and CMV-seronegative.

The chain uses TRBV27 and TRBJ1-1; tentatively, D is TRBD1 (5 bases). The V and J ends lost 5 bases and 5 bases respectively, with 18 bases between them. Germline CDR1 is MNHEY and CDR2 is SMNVEV (reference sequence). The CDR3 extends over 15 amino acids. The CDR3 protein is CASSPWQAGGTEAFF. In DNA form, the CDR3 reads TGTGCCAGCAGTCCCTGGCAGGCGGGGGGGACTGAAGCTTTCTTT.

The chain couples TRBV2 to TRBJ2-2, with D possibly TRBD1 on 6 matching bases. V dropped 5 bases and J dropped 1 base, with 11 bases sitting between them. This CDR3 is 15 amino acids long. Germline CDR1 is SNHLY and CDR2 is FYNNEI. The CDR3 region is CASSLRTENTGELFF. CDR3 bases: TGTGCCAGCAGTCTCAGGACAGAGAACACCGGGGAGCTGTTTTTT.

This clone has a single count. This chain joins TRBV28 and TRBJ1-1; 9 positions agree with TRBD1. The CDR3 contains 12 residues. Germline CDR1 reads MDHEN; CDR2 reads SYDVKM. V lost 11 bases and J lost 10; bases outside the gene matches: 11. The CDR3 DNA follows: TGTGCCTGCACCCCGGGACAGGGTACAGCTTTCTTT. Translation: CACTPGQGTAFF. Using reference TRBV28 and TRBJ1-1 for the parts outside the CDR3, the full variable domain is DVKVTQSSRYLVKRTGEKVFLECVQDMDHENMFWYRQDPGLGLRLIYFSYDVKMKEKGDIPEGYSVSREKKERFSLILESASTNQTSMYLCACTPGQGTAFFGQGTRLTVV.

This chain uses TRBV15 with TRBJ1-5; D remains ambiguous. Between the trimmed V and J ends, which lost 4 bases and 1 base, there was a span of 11 bases. CDR1 and CDR2 (germline): LNHNV, YYDKDF (reference sequence). This CDR3 is 15 amino acids long. CDR3 residues: CATSTDRVSNQPQHF. The CDR3 DNA sequence: TGTGCCACCAGCACCGATCGGGTAAGCAATCAGCCCCAGCATTTT. Looking up the rest from reference TRBV15 and TRBJ1-5 gives the full variable domain: DAMVIQNPRYQVTQFGKPVTLSCSQTLNHNVMYWYQQKSSQAPKLLFHYYDKDFNNEADTPDNFQSRRPNTSFCFLDIRSPGLGDTAMYLCATSTDRVSNQPQHFGDGTRLSIL.

The chain has TRBV10-2 and TRBJ2-1; 9 bases fit TRBD1. Germline-derived CDR1 and CDR2 are WSHSY and SAAADI. The length of the CDR3 is 14 residues. V lost 8 bases, J lost 7 bases, and 9 bases stayed unmatched. CDR3 DNA sequence: TGCGCCAGCGCCCGCCCCGGGACAGGGAATGAGCAGTTCTTC. It yields the protein CASARPGTGNEQFF.

The CDR3 bases are TGCAGCGACACCGGGACAGCCTATGGCTACACCTTC. Its translation is CSDTGTAYGYTF. The rearrangement links TRBV29-1 to TRBJ1-2; 7 bases agree with TRBD1. V shed 7 bases, J shed 4 bases, and the junction held 6 bases outside the gene matches. CDR1 SQVTM and CDR2 ANQGSEA come from the germline V gene. The CDR3 loop spans 12 amino acids.

The V call is TRBV27, the J call TRBJ2-7; weak D call: TRBD1 (5 bases). The CDR3 sequence is 16 residues long. The ends were cut back, 0 bases at V and 0 bases at J, with 12 bases in the middle. Germline-derived CDR1 and CDR2 are MNHEY and SMNVEV (reference sequence). CDR3 nucleotides: TGTGCCAGCAGTTTATCGTACAGGCCGAGCTCCTACGAGCAGTACTTC. Protein product: CASSLSYRPSSYEQYF.

The CDR3 sequence: CASSLNRVGTDTQYF. CDR3 nucleotides: TGTGCCAGCAGCTTAAACAGGGTCGGGACAGATACGCAGTATTTT. This sequence joins TRBV7-6 and TRBJ2-3, with D tentatively TRBD1 (6 bases). Trimming removed 2 bases at V and 3 bases at J, with 12 bases between. The CDR3 spans 15 residues. Germline-derived CDR1 and CDR2 are SGHVS and FNYEAQ.

The V gene is TRBV11-2, the J gene TRBJ2-1; D perhaps matches TRBD2 (6 bases). Germline lookup yields CDR1 SGHAT and CDR2 FQNNGV. The germline V and J ends were trimmed by 5 bases and 7 bases, with 24 bases remaining between them. The CDR3 covers 17 residues. CDR3 sequence (DNA): TGTGCCAGCAGCCTGCCGCCCGCGGGACTTAAAAAGAATGAGCAGTTCTTC. Encoded protein: CASSLPPAGLKKNEQFF.

The rearrangement links TRBV4-1 to TRBJ1-2; TRBD1 aligns across 8 bases. V shed 2 bases and J 6 bases; nucleotides not matched to a gene: 5. Germline loops: CDR1 MGHRA, CDR2 YSYEKL. The CDR3 is 14 residues long. DNA of the CDR3: TGCGCCAGCAGCCAACAGGGGGCAAGGGATGGCTACACCTTC. This gives the protein CASSQQGARDGYTF.

The V and J genes are TRBV6-1 and TRBJ1-5; 8 nucleotides align to TRBD1. Germline loops: CDR1 MNHNS, CDR2 SASEGT. The V and J ends lost 7 bases and 1 base, in that order; junction bases with no gene match: 6. The CDR3 spans 15 residues. The CDR3, as DNA: TGTGCCAGCACTCGGACAGGGATCAGCAATCAGCCCCAGCATTTT. As protein: CASTRTGISNQPQHF.

The chain uses TRBV10-2 and TRBJ1-1, with a tentative D call TRBD1 (6 bases). V shed 2 bases and J shed 10 bases, with 8 bases lying between them. Germline lookup yields CDR1 WSHSY and CDR2 SAAADI. The CDR3 has 11 amino acids. This CDR3 reads CASSENRVAFF. The CDR3 nucleotides are TGCGCCAGCAGTGAGAACAGGGTAGCTTTCTTT.

The J gene is TRBJ1-5, the V gene TRBV7-9, with a tentative D call TRBD1 (6 bases). The CDR3 is 15 amino acids. The germline V and J ends were trimmed by 0 bases and 6 bases, with 12 bases remaining between them. CDR1 and CDR2 from the germline V gene are SEHNR and FQNEAQ (reference sequence). The CDR3 is CASSLAGGAGQPQHF. CDR3 nucleotides: TGTGCCAGCAGCTTAGCGGGGGGGGCCGGTCAGCCCCAGCATTTT. The whole variable domain, filled in from reference TRBV7-9 and TRBJ1-5, reads DTGVSQNPRHKITKRGQNVTFRCDPISEHNRLYWYRQTLGQGPEFLTYFQNEAQLEKSRLLSDRFSAERPKGSFSTLEIQRTEQGDSAMYLCASSLAGGAGQPQHFGDGTRLSIL.

This chain uses TRBV27 with TRBJ2-1, with TRBD2 matching 14 bases. Germline-derived CDR1 and CDR2 are MNHEY and SMNVEV (reference sequence). The junction had 6 bases not matched to a gene; V was cut back by 4 bases and J by 7 bases. The CDR3 totals 16 residues. The chain's CDR3 is CASSWTGTSGSNEQFF. The DNA for the CDR3 is TGTGCCAGCAGTTGGACCGGGACTAGCGGGAGTAATGAGCAGTTCTTC.

The rearrangement joins TRBV6-6 to TRBJ2-5, with D hard to call. Trimming took off 4 bases at V and 3 bases at J, with 15 bases between the two ends. Germline CDR1 and CDR2: MNHNY and SVGAGI (reference sequence). CDR3 length: 15 amino acids. The CDR3 region has the DNA TGTGCCAGCAGTTCCGGAGACCGAGTAAAAGAGACCCAGTACTTC. As protein: CASSSGDRVKETQYF.

The J gene is TRBJ2-7, the V gene TRBV28; 9 bases align to TRBD2. The CDR3 spans 15 residues. V was clipped by 5 bases and J by 4 bases; unmatched bases: 9. Germline V gene data show CDR1 as MDHEN and CDR2 as SYDVKM. CDR3 protein: CASSTAGGPFYEQYF. The CDR3 nucleotides read TGTGCCAGCAGTACAGCGGGGGGCCCCTTTTACGAGCAGTACTTC. The full variable domain, completed using reference TRBV28 and TRBJ2-7, is DVKVTQSSRYLVKRTGEKVFLECVQDMDHENMFWYRQDPGLGLRLIYFSYDVKMKEKGDIPEGYSVSREKKERFSLILESASTNQTSMYLCASSTAGGPFYEQYFGPGTRLTVT.

This clone was seen just once. V usage is TRBV11-2 and J usage is TRBJ2-3, with TRBD2 matching over 10 bases. V trimming: 5 bases; J trimming: 6 bases; junction bases outside the gene matches: 14. Germline values: CDR1 SGHAT, CDR2 FQNNGV. The CDR3 length is 17 residues. The CDR3 bases are TGTGCCAGCAGCCCCGCCATTAGCGGGGGGTTGTGGGATACGCAGTATTTT. This sequence encodes CASSPAISGGLWDTQYF.

The V and J genes are TRBV4-2 and TRBJ1-3; D unclear. V lost 1 base and J lost 8, with 15 bases in between. Germline CDR1 reads LGHNA; CDR2 reads YNFKEQ. This CDR3 spans 15 amino acids. The DNA of the CDR3 is TGTGCCAGCAGCCAAGGTAGTATCAAGGGAGACACCATATATTTT. Amino acid sequence: CASSQGSIKGDTIYF.

The chain uses TRBV2 and TRBJ2-7; TRBD2 aligns across 9 bases. Germline loops: CDR1 SNHLY, CDR2 FYNNEI. The CDR3 extends over 15 amino acids. V trimming: 6 bases; J trimming: 5 bases; junction bases outside the gene matches: 11. The CDR3 reads CASSPRASGTDEQYF. CDR3 nucleotide sequence: TGTGCCAGCAGCCCTAGGGCTAGCGGGACCGACGAGCAGTACTTC.

The V and J genes are TRBV11-2 and TRBJ1-4; no firm D call. Trimming cost V 0 bases and J 2 bases, with 10 bases left between them. Germline-derived CDR1 and CDR2 are SGHAT and FQNNGV. This CDR3 spans 16 amino acids. In DNA, the CDR3 is TGTGCCAGCAGCTTAGATTATTGGCAGACTAATGAAAAACTGTTTTTT. It is translated as CASSLDYWQTNEKLFF.

The chain has TRBV19 and TRBJ1-2, with D tentatively TRBD1 (6 bases). V lost 5 bases, J lost 3 bases, and 13 bases lay in between. CDR1 is LNHDA, CDR2 SQIVND, per germline (reference sequence). This CDR3 has 14 amino acids. Here the CDR3 reads CASSPPGVYYGYTF. As DNA, the CDR3 is TGTGCCAGTAGTCCCCCAGGGGTTTACTATGGCTACACCTTC.

This clone occurred a few times. This chain connects TRBV6-1 to TRBJ2-2; D perhaps matches TRBD1 (5 bases). Deletions cut 3 bases from V and 3 bases from J, with 17 bases between. The CDR3 length is 17 residues. CDR1 is MNHNS, CDR2 SASEGT, per germline. CDR3 protein: CASSDRGKRFDTGELFF. The CDR3 DNA reads as TGTGCCAGCAGTGATAGGGGAAAGCGTTTCGACACCGGGGAGCTGTTTTTT.

V gene TRBV10-3 combines with J gene TRBJ1-1; D is possibly TRBD1 (6 bases). The CDR3 runs to 16 residues. The germline V gene has CDR1 ENHRY and CDR2 SYGVKD. Trimming removed 2 bases from V and 7 bases from J, with 20 bases in between. The CDR3 sequence: CAISEVVRQGILEAFF. The CDR3 nucleotides read TGTGCCATCAGTGAGGTAGTAAGGCAGGGGATCCTTGAAGCTTTCTTT.

V and J are TRBV28 and TRBJ2-7, with D possibly TRBD1 on 5 matching bases. V lost 10 bases, J lost 6 bases, and 16 bases lay in between. The germline gives CDR1 MDHEN, CDR2 SYDVKM. The CDR3 is 12 amino acids. The CDR3 DNA reads TGTGCCACCGCCGACAGAACAGGCGAGCAGTACTTC. Its protein is CATADRTGEQYF.

The chain is built from TRBV28 and TRBJ1-4; TRBD1 matches at 9 bases. Germline V CDR1 and CDR2: MDHEN, SYDVKM. J was trimmed by 5 bases and V by 2 bases; bases with no gene match: 3. The CDR3 is 15 residues long. This chain's CDR3 is CASSLPGTGNEKLFF. The CDR3 coding sequence is TGTGCCAGCAGTTTACCCGGGACAGGGAATGAAAAACTGTTTTTT.